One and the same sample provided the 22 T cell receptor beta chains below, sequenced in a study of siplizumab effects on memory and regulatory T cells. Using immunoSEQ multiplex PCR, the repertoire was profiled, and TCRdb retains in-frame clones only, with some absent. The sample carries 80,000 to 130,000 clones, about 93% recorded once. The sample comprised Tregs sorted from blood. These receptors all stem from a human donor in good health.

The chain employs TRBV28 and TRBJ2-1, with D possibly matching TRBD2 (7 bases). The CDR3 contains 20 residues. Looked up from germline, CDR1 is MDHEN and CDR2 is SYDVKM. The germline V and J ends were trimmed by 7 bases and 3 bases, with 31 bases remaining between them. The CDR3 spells CASTPSRGALSLMGYNEQFF. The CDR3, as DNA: TGTGCCAGCACTCCAAGCCGGGGGGCCCTCTCGCTTATGGGCTACAATGAGCAGTTCTTC.

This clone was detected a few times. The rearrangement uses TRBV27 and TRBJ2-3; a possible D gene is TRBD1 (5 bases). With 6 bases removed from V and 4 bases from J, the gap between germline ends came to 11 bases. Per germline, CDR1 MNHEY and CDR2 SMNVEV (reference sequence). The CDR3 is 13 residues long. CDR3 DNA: TGTGCCAGCAGCCGAGTCAGGGCAGATACGCAGTATTTT. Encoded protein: CASSRVRADTQYF.

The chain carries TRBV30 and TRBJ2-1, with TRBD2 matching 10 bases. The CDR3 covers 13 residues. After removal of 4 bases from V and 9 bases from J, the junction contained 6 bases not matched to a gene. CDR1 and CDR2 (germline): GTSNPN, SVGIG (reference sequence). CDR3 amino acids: CAWKLAGGLEQFF. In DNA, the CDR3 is TGTGCCTGGAAGTTAGCGGGAGGTCTTGAGCAGTTCTTC.

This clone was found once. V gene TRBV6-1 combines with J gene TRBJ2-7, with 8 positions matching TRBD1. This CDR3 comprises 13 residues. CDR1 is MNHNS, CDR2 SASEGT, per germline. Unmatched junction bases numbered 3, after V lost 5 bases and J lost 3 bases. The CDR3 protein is CASSLDRGYEQYF. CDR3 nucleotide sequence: TGTGCCAGCAGTCTAGACAGGGGCTACGAGCAGTACTTC.

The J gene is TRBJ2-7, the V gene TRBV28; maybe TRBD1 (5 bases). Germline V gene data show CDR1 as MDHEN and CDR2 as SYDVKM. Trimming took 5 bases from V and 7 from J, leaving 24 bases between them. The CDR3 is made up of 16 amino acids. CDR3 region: CASSPRFSQGKVEQYF. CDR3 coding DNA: TGTGCCAGCAGTCCGCGCTTTTCGCAGGGAAAGGTGGAGCAGTACTTC. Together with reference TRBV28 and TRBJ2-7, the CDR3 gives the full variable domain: DVKVTQSSRYLVKRTGEKVFLECVQDMDHENMFWYRQDPGLGLRLIYFSYDVKMKEKGDIPEGYSVSREKKERFSLILESASTNQTSMYLCASSPRFSQGKVEQYFGPGTRLTVT.

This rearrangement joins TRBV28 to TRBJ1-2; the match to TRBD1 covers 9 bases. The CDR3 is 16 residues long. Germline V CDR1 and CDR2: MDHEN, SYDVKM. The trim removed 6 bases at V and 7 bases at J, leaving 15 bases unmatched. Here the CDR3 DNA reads TGTGCCAGCAGCCGGACCCATGGTACAGGGGGCGGTGGCTACACCTTC. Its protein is CASSRTHGTGGGGYTF.

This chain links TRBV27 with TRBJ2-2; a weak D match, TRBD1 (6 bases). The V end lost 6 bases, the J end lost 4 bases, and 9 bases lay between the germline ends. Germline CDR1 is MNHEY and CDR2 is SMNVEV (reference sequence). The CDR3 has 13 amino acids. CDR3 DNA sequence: TGTGCCAGCAGAGGACAGATCACCGGGGAGCTGTTTTTT. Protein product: CASRGQITGELFF.

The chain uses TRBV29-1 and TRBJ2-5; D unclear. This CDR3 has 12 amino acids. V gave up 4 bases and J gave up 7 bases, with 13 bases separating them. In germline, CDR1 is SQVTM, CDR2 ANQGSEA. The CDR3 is CSVGARVATQYF. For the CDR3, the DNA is TGCAGCGTTGGGGCCCGGGTGGCGACCCAGTACTTC. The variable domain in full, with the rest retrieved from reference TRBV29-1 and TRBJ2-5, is SAVISQKPSRDICQRGTSLTIQCQVDSQVTMMFWYRQQPGQSLTLIATANQGSEATYESGFVIDKFPISRPNLTFSTLTVSNMSPEDSSIYLCSVGARVATQYFGPGTRLLVL.

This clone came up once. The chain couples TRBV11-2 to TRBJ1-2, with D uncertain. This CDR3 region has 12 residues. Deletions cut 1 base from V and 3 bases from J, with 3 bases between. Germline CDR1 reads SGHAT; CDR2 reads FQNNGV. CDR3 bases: TGTGCCAGCAGCTTAGGAGACTATGGCTACACCTTC. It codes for CASSLGDYGYTF.

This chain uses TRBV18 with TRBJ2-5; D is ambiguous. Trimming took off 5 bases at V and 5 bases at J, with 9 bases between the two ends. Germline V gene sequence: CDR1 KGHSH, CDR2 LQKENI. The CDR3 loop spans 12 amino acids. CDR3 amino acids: CASSSKRETQYF. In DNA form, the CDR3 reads TGTGCCAGCTCATCAAAGAGGGAGACCCAGTACTTC.

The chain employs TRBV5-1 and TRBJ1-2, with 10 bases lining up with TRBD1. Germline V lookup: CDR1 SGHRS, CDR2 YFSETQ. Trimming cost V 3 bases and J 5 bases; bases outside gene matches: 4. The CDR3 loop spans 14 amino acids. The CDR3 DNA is TGCGCCAGCAGCTGGGACAGGGGAGGATATGGCTACACCTTC. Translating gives CASSWDRGGYGYTF.

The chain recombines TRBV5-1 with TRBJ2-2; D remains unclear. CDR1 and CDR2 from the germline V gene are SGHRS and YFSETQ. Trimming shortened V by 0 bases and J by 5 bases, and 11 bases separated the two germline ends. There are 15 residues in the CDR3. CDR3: CASSLGTRGTGELFF. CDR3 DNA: TGCGCCAGCAGCTTGGGCACCCGTGGGACCGGGGAGCTGTTTTTT.

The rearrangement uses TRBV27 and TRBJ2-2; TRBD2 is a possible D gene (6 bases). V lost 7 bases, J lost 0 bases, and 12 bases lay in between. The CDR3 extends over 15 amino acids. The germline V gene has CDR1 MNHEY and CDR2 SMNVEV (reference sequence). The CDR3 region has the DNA TGTGCCAGCAAAGGGTGGACTACGAACACCGGGGAGCTGTTTTTT. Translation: CASKGWTTNTGELFF.

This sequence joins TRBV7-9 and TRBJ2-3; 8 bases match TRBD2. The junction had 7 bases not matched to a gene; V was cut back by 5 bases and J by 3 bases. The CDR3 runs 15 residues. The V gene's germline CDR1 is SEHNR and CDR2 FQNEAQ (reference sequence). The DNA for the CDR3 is TGTGCCAGCAGCCAGAGCGGGAGCGGAACAGATACGCAGTATTTT. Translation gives CASSQSGSGTDTQYF.

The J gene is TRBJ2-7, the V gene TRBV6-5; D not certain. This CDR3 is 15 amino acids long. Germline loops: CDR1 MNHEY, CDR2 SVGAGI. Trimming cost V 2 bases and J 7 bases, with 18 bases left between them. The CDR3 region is CASSYHTRTIKEQYF. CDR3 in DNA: TGTGCCAGCAGTTACCACACCAGGACGATAAAAGAGCAGTACTTC.

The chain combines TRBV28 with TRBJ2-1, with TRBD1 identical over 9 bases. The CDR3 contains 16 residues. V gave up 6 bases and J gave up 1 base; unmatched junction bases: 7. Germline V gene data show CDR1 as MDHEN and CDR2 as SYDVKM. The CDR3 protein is CASSDSGTGSYNEQFF. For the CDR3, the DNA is TGTGCCAGCAGCGACTCGGGGACAGGGTCCTACAATGAGCAGTTCTTC. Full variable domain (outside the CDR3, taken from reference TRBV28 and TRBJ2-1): DVKVTQSSRYLVKRTGEKVFLECVQDMDHENMFWYRQDPGLGLRLIYFSYDVKMKEKGDIPEGYSVSREKKERFSLILESASTNQTSMYLCASSDSGTGSYNEQFFGPGTRLTVL.

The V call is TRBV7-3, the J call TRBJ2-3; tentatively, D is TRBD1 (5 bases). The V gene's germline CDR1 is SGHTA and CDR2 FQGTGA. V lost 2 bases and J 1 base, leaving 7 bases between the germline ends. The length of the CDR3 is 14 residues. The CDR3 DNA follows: TGTGCCAGCAGCTTAGTCAGGGGCACAGATACGCAGTATTTT. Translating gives CASSLVRGTDTQYF. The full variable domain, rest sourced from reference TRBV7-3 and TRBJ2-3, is GAGVSQTPSNKVTEKGKYVELRCDPISGHTALYWYRQSLGQGPEFLIYFQGTGAADDSGLPNDRFFAVRPEGSVSTLKIQRTERGDSAVYLCASSLVRGTDTQYFGPGTRLTVL.

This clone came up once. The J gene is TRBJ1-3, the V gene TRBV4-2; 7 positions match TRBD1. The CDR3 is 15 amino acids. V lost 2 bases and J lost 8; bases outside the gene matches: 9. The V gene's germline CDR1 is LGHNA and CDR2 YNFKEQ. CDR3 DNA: TGTGCCAGCAGCCAATACTCGACAGGGTCCCACACCATATATTTT. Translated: CASSQYSTGSHTIYF.

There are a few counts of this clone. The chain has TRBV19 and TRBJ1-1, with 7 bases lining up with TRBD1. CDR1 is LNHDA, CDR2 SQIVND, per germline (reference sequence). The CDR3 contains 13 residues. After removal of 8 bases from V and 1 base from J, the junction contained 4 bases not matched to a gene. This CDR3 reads CASANRGNTEAFF. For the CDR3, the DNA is TGTGCCAGTGCGAACAGGGGGAACACTGAAGCTTTCTTT. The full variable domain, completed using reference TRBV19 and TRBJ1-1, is DGGITQSPKYLFRKEGQNVTLSCEQNLNHDAMYWYRQDPGQGLRLIYYSQIVNDFQKGDIAEGYSVSREKKESFPLTVTSAQKNPTAFYLCASANRGNTEAFFGQGTRLTVV.

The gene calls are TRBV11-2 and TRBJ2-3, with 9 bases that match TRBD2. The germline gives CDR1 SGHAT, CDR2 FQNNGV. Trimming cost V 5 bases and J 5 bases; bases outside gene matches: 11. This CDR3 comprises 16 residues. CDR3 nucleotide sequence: TGTGCCAGCAGCGCAGCAATAGCGGGAGAGAAAGATACGCAGTATTTT. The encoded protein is CASSAAIAGEKDTQYF.

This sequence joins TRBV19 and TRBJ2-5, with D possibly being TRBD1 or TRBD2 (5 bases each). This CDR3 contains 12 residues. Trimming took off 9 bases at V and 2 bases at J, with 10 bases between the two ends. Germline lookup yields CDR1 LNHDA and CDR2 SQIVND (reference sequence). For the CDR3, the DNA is TGTGCCAGCGGGGACCGTCAAGAGACCCAGTACTTC. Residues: CASGDRQETQYF.

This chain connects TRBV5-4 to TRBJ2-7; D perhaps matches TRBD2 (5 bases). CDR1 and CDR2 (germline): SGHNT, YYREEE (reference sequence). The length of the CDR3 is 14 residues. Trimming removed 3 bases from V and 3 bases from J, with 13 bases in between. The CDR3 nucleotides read TGTGCCAGCAGCTACGAGGGATACGTCTACGAGCAGTACTTC. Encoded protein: CASSYEGYVYEQYF.